The sample holds a few counts of the clone carrying this T cell receptor (beta chain). What it recognizes is unknown. A junction end diverges from the germline sequence, so it may reflect a read error. The data belong to a study of esophageal squamous cell carcinoma under preoperative chemotherapy. General study points: Chemotherapy was followed by significantly higher TCR diversity in peripheral T cells only, not tumor-infiltrating lymphocytes. After treatment, tumor-infiltrating lymphocytes apparently came partly from blood T cells.

Stated time point: before preoperative PTX-NDP chemotherapy. Before surgery, patients were given preoperative paclitaxel-nedaplatin chemotherapy. This CDR3 region has 14 residues. CDR1 MRHNA and CDR2 SNTAGT come from the germline V gene. MiXCR, applied by TCRdb to the PCR reads, yields one record per CDR3 protein. The sample gives approximately 12,000 distinct CDR3 sequences, 45% to 60% of which show up once; 16% is in the top ten. The chain is built from TRBV6-4 and TRBJ2-5; D assignment may be TRBD1 or TRBD2 (5 bases each). This material was obtained from a patient given preoperative chemotherapy. The sequence was collected from a human donor with esophageal squamous cell carcinoma. The donor label of this sample is uncertain. Written as DNA, the CDR3 is TGTGCGGGCAGTGGGGCGGGTGACACAGAGACCCAGTATTTC. The encoded protein is CAGSGAGDTETQYF.